What follows are 29 T cell receptor beta chains derived from one specimen sequenced in a study of cytomegalovirus exposure and HLA in healthy donors. Here immunoSEQ multiplex PCR was the method, and the copy in TCRdb shows in-frame clones only, minus some. Of roughly 150,000 clones listed, around 82% are singletons. Source material: PBMCs. The source is a man aged 25 to 40 in good health and CMV-seropositive.

The V gene is TRBV5-1, the J gene TRBJ2-1; possible D gene TRBD2, 6 bases. The V and J ends lost 4 bases and 2 bases respectively, with 16 bases between them. The germline CDR1 and CDR2 sequences are SGHRS and YFSETQ. This CDR3 is 16 amino acids long. The CDR3 sequence: CASSPIDGEAYNEQFF. CDR3 DNA: TGCGCCAGCAGCCCCATCGATGGGGAGGCCTACAATGAGCAGTTCTTC.

This clone was recorded a few times. CDR3 region: CASSDRGLRSFEQYF. The CDR3 DNA sequence: TGTGCCAGCAGCGATCGAGGACTGCGGTCATTCGAGCAGTACTTC. This chain connects TRBV7-6 to TRBJ2-7, with TRBD2 as a possible D gene (5 bases). Trimming stripped 5 bases from V and 6 bases from J, with 20 bases between. Germline CDR1 reads SGHVS; CDR2 reads FNYEAQ. The CDR3 extends over 15 amino acids.

As to this clone: At one boundary the junction diverges from the germline segment, which might be a read error. This rearrangement joins TRBV28 to TRBJ1-2; the match to TRBD1 covers 10 bases. This CDR3 is built from 16 residues. Germline assignment: CDR1 MDHEN and CDR2 SYDVKM. CDR3 region: CASSYYPGQGNFGYTF. The CDR3 DNA reads as TGTGCCAGCAGTTATTACCCGGGACAGGGGAACTTTGGCTACACCTTC.

The chain combines TRBV2 with TRBJ1-4; 8 bases line up with TRBD1. The CDR3 loop spans 16 amino acids. With V trimmed by 6 bases and J by 8 bases, 14 bases remained unmatched. Per the germline V gene, CDR1 is SNHLY and CDR2 is FYNNEI. CDR3 region: CASSDGQGHLAEKLFF. The CDR3 nucleotides are TGTGCCAGCAGCGACGGACAGGGCCACTTGGCGGAAAAACTGTTTTTT. The full variable domain, its missing parts supplied by reference TRBV2 and TRBJ1-4, is EPEVTQTPSHQVTQMGQEVILRCVPISNHLYFYWYRQILGQKVEFLVSFYNNEISEKSEIFDDQFSVERPDGSNFTLKIRSTKLEDSAMYFCASSDGQGHLAEKLFFGSGTQLSVL.

This clone showed up just once. The V and J genes are TRBV28 and TRBJ2-5; D is possibly TRBD1 (7 bases). This CDR3 comprises 15 residues. The germline V gene encodes CDR1 MDHEN and CDR2 SYDVKM. V was pared by 4 bases and J by 4 bases, with 16 bases between. CDR3 loop: CASSSGQVEGETQYF. CDR3 DNA: TGTGCCAGCAGTTCAGGACAGGTGGAGGGAGAGACCCAGTACTTC.

J is TRBJ1-3 and V is TRBV5-1; D gene uncertain. From germline, CDR1 is SGHRS and CDR2 YFSETQ. The CDR3 is 15 amino acids. V dropped 0 bases and J dropped 0 bases, with 7 bases sitting between them. The CDR3, as DNA: TGCGCCAGCAGCTTGGGGCTGAACTCTGGAAACACCATATATTTT. As protein: CASSLGLNSGNTIYF.

The V gene is TRBV9, the J gene TRBJ2-6; D might be TRBD2 (5 bases). The V and J ends lost 4 bases and 2 bases respectively, with 13 bases between them. The CDR3 covers 16 residues. The germline V gene has CDR1 SGDLS and CDR2 YYNGEE. CDR3: CASSPPWGAGANVLTF. CDR3 sequence (DNA): TGTGCCAGCAGCCCTCCATGGGGAGCTGGGGCCAACGTCCTGACTTTC.

The gene calls are TRBV5-6 and TRBJ2-7; TRBD1 matches 7 bases. The length of the CDR3 is 14 residues. V trimming: 0 bases; J trimming: 6 bases; junction bases outside the gene matches: 6. The germline V gene has CDR1 SGHDT and CDR2 YYEEEE. CDR3 sequence: CASSLGGTGAEQYF. The CDR3, as DNA: TGTGCCAGCAGCTTGGGGGGAACAGGGGCCGAGCAGTACTTC.

The V call is TRBV6-1, the J call TRBJ2-5, with D perhaps TRBD2 (5 bases). Germline V gene sequence: CDR1 MNHNS, CDR2 SASEGT. There are 15 residues in the CDR3. The ends were cut back, 7 bases at V and 2 bases at J, with 17 bases in the middle. The CDR3: CASTSFGRGQETQYF. CDR3 nucleotides: TGTGCCAGCACCTCTTTCGGTCGGGGACAAGAGACCCAGTACTTC.

The chain couples TRBV2 to TRBJ2-3, with a tentative D call TRBD2 (6 bases). The CDR3 extends over 14 amino acids. Germline CDR1 is SNHLY and CDR2 is FYNNEI. The V end lost 11 bases, the J end lost 2 bases, and 17 bases lay between the germline ends. The CDR3 is CAALRGSPTDTQYF. For the CDR3, the DNA is TGTGCCGCTCTCCGGGGGAGCCCCACAGATACGCAGTATTTT.

Here the CDR3 reads CASSEDRERSYEQYF. CDR3 bases: TGCGCCAGCAGTGAGGACAGGGAACGCTCCTACGAGCAGTACTTC. V gene TRBV10-1 combines with J gene TRBJ2-7; 7 nucleotides agree with TRBD1. Trimming removed 2 bases from V and 0 bases from J; junction bases left unmatched: 4. CDR1 and CDR2 from the germline V gene are WNHNN and SYGVQD (reference sequence). The CDR3 is 15 residues long.

V is TRBV28 and J is TRBJ1-4, with D maybe TRBD1 (5 bases). Germline V gene sequence: CDR1 MDHEN, CDR2 SYDVKM. The CDR3 sequence is 15 residues long. Trimming took off 6 bases at V and 0 bases at J, with 11 bases between the two ends. Here the CDR3 reads CASRLQVATNEKLFF. The CDR3 nucleotides read TGTGCCAGCAGATTACAGGTCGCAACTAATGAAAAACTGTTTTTT.

V and J are TRBV28 and TRBJ1-2; 10 bases fit TRBD1. This CDR3 is 13 amino acids long. CDR1 and CDR2 (germline): MDHEN, SYDVKM. J lost 8 bases, V lost 6 bases, and 6 bases had no gene match. In DNA, the CDR3 is TGTGCCAGCAGACAAGGACAGGGGGAGGGCTACACCTTC. This encodes CASRQGQGEGYTF.

This clone was seen just once. This chain joins TRBV9 and TRBJ1-2, with D maybe TRBD1 (6 bases). The germline V and J ends were trimmed by 0 bases and 0 bases, with 9 bases remaining between them. Germline V lookup: CDR1 SGDLS, CDR2 YYNGEE. The CDR3 has 15 amino acids. The CDR3 region has the DNA TGTGCCAGCAGCGTAGGGGACATTGCTAACTATGGCTACACCTTC. It is translated as CASSVGDIANYGYTF.

The CDR3 region has the DNA TGTGCCAGCAGTGAACTTATTAGCACAGATACGCAGTATTTT. Translated: CASSELISTDTQYF. The chain joins TRBV2 to TRBJ2-3; D gene uncertain. This CDR3 comprises 14 residues. Germline assignment: CDR1 SNHLY and CDR2 FYNNEI. The V and J ends lost 2 bases and 0 bases respectively, with 6 bases between them.

The rearrangement uses TRBV29-1 and TRBJ1-2; 8 bases fit TRBD1. Germline V gene sequence: CDR1 SQVTM, CDR2 ANQGSEA. The V gene end was trimmed by 5 bases and the J gene end by 5 bases; junction bases not matched to a gene: 13. The length of the CDR3 is 15 residues. CDR3 in DNA: TGCAGCGTTTTTGAGCCCGGACAGGGAAAGTATGGCTACACCTTC. It codes for CSVFEPGQGKYGYTF.

The chain is built from TRBV5-1 and TRBJ2-1, with TRBD2 identical over 8 bases. V gave up 0 bases and J gave up 4 bases; unmatched junction bases: 9. In germline, CDR1 is SGHRS, CDR2 YFSETQ. The CDR3 totals 17 residues. The CDR3 here is CASSLVSRGGLYNEQFF. The CDR3 DNA sequence: TGCGCCAGCAGCTTGGTTAGTCGGGGGGGCCTTTACAATGAGCAGTTCTTC.

The gene calls are TRBV27 and TRBJ2-1; D is possibly TRBD1 (6 bases). Germline loops: CDR1 MNHEY, CDR2 SMNVEV (reference sequence). V lost 3 bases and J 6 bases, leaving 9 bases between the germline ends. This CDR3 has 13 residues. For the CDR3, the DNA is TGTGCCAGCAGTTTGACGGACAGCAATGAGCAGTTCTTC. It yields the protein CASSLTDSNEQFF.

Concerning this clone itself: Mismatch with germline at one junction end may stem from a read error. V gene TRBV9 combines with J gene TRBJ2-2, with TRBD2 matching 10 bases. The CDR3 sequence is 17 residues long. Germline V gene sequence: CDR1 SGDLS, CDR2 YYNGEE. In nucleotides, the CDR3 is TGTGCCCGCAGCGTAGAAGCGGGGGGGCAACTGGCCGGGGAGCTGTTTTTT. Amino acids: CARSVEAGGQLAGELFF. Full variable domain (outside the CDR3, taken from reference TRBV9 and TRBJ2-2): DSGVTQTPKHLITATGQRVTLRCSPRSGDLSVYWYQQSLDQGLQFLIQYYNGEERAKGNILERFSAQQFPDLHSELNLSSLELGDSALYFCARSVEAGGQLAGELFFGEGSRLTVL.

The DNA for the CDR3 is TGTGCCAGCAGCTTACAAGACAGGGGGCGTCTTTTTTTCACCGGGGAGCTGTTTTTT. It codes for CASSLQDRGRLFFTGELFF. The V call is TRBV7-3, the J call TRBJ2-2, with TRBD1 identical over 10 bases. Unmatched junction bases numbered 13, after V lost 2 bases and J lost 4 bases. Germline V gene sequence: CDR1 SGHTA, CDR2 FQGTGA. The CDR3 length is 19 residues.

This rearrangement joins TRBV11-3 to TRBJ2-1; the match to TRBD2 covers 11 bases. Germline V gene sequence: CDR1 SGHNT, CDR2 YENEEA. There are 17 residues in the CDR3. J gave up 7 bases and V 1 base, and 9 bases lay outside the gene matches. CDR3 DNA: TGTGCCAGCAGCTTAGGGGTCTCGACTAGCGGGATGAATGAGCAGTTCTTC. Translated: CASSLGVSTSGMNEQFF.

The chain combines TRBV11-1 with TRBJ1-2; maybe TRBD1 (6 bases). The CDR3 length is 13 residues. V lost 3 bases, J lost 8 bases, and 13 bases lay in between. Germline V gives CDR1 SGHAT, CDR2 FQDESV (reference sequence). CDR3: CASSFTQGGGYTF. For the CDR3, the DNA is TGTGCCAGCAGCTTCACACAGGGTGGGGGCTACACCTTC. The full variable domain, in which reference TRBV11-1 and TRBJ1-2 provide the parts outside the CDR3, is EAEVAQSPRYKITEKSQAVAFWCDPISGHATLYWYRQILGQGPELLVQFQDESVVDDSQLPKDRFSAERLKGVDSTLKIQPAELGDSAMYLCASSFTQGGGYTFGSGTRLTVV.

The chain is built from TRBV19 and TRBJ1-3, with D uncertain. CDR3 length equals 16 residues. V dropped 3 bases and J dropped 0 bases, with 12 bases sitting between them. Germline CDR1 is LNHDA and CDR2 is SQIVND (reference sequence). The CDR3 DNA follows: TGTGCCAGTAGTATCAACAGCCAACGCTCTGGAAACACCATATATTTT. Encoded protein: CASSINSQRSGNTIYF. Full variable domain (remainder filled in from reference TRBV19 and TRBJ1-3): DGGITQSPKYLFRKEGQNVTLSCEQNLNHDAMYWYRQDPGQGLRLIYYSQIVNDFQKGDIAEGYSVSREKKESFPLTVTSAQKNPTAFYLCASSINSQRSGNTIYFGEGSWLTVV.

The chain has TRBV7-3 and TRBJ2-7, with a weak D call TRBD2 (6 bases). The germline V gene has CDR1 SGHTA and CDR2 FQGTGA. V was cut by 2 bases and J by 2 bases, with 13 bases left in between. The CDR3 runs to 15 residues. The CDR3 here is CASSLGGGSTYEQYF. The CDR3 bases are TGTGCCAGCAGCTTAGGTGGGGGGTCCACCTACGAGCAGTACTTC.

Note on this clone: A read error may account for a junction end that differs from germline. V gene TRBV2 combines with J gene TRBJ2-7; 7 bases align to TRBD1. CDR3 length: 10 amino acids. Looked up from germline, CDR1 is SNHLY and CDR2 is FYNNEI. CDR3 DNA: TGTGCCAGCAGTGATCCGGGACAGAACTTC. This codes for CASSDPGQNF.

This rearrangement joins TRBV19 to TRBJ2-2; 7 nucleotides match TRBD1. Germline V gives CDR1 LNHDA, CDR2 SQIVND (reference sequence). The CDR3 length is 12 residues. V was clipped by 4 bases and J by 17 bases; unmatched bases: 10. Written as DNA, the CDR3 is TGTGCCAGTAGTAGAAGGGGGCAGGAGGCCTTTTTT. This encodes CASSRRGQEAFF.

This rearrangement joins TRBV9 to TRBJ2-3; the match to TRBD2 covers 9 bases. With 0 bases clipped from V and 3 bases from J, the junction kept 5 bases outside the gene matches. Germline V gene sequence: CDR1 SGDLS, CDR2 YYNGEE. The CDR3 has 16 residues. The CDR3 DNA sequence: TGTGCCAGCAGCGTAGGGGCTAGCGGGAATACAGATACGCAGTATTTT. Its translation: CASSVGASGNTDTQYF.

The chain combines TRBV4-3 with TRBJ2-1; TRBD1 matches at 9 bases. This CDR3 is built from 14 residues. Germline CDR1 is LGHNA and CDR2 is YSLEER. The J segment lost 0 bases and the V segment lost 8 bases, leaving 2 bases of the junction unmatched. DNA for the CDR3: TGCGCCAGCGGACAGGGGTACTCCTACAATGAGCAGTTCTTC. Its translation: CASGQGYSYNEQFF.

This rearrangement joins TRBV15 to TRBJ2-1; 8 nucleotides match TRBD2. V shed 1 base, J shed 8 bases, and the junction held 7 bases outside the gene matches. This CDR3 has 15 residues. Germline V gives CDR1 LNHNV, CDR2 YYDKDF (reference sequence). CDR3 DNA: TGTGCCACCAGCAGAGCGGCTAGCGGGTGGGATGAGCAGTTCTTC. It is translated as CATSRAASGWDEQFF.